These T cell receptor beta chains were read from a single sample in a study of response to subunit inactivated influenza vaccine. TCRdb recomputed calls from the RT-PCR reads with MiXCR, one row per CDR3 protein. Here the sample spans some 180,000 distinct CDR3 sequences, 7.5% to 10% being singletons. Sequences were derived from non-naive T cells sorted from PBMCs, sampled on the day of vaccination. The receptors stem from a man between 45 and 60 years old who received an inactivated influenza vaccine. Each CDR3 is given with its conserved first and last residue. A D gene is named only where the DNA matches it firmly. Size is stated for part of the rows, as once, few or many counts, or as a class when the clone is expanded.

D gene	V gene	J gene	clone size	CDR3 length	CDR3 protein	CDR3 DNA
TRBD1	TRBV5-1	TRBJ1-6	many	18	CASSSRPGTGNYNSPLHF	TGCGCCAGCAGCTCTCGTCCCGGGACAGGGAACTATAATTCACCCCTCCACTTT
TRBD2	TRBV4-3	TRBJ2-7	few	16	CASSQDPSGALYEQYF	TGCGCCAGCAGCCAAGATCCAAGCGGGGCGCTCTACGAGCAGTACTTC
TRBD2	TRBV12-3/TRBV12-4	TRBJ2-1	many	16	CASSLGLAGGPYEQFF	TGTGCCAGCAGTTTAGGACTAGCGGGGGGCCCGTACGAGCAGTTCTTC
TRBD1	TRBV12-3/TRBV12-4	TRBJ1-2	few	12	CASSTGGYGYTF	TGTGCCAGCAGTACAGGGGGCTATGGCTACACCTTC
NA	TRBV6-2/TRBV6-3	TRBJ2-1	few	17	CASSYSIRDLRYNEQFF	TGTGCCAGCAGTTACTCGATCCGAGACCTTCGCTACAATGAGCAGTTCTTC
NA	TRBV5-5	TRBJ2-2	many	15	CASSLVRDATGELFF	TGTGCCAGCAGCTTGGTTAGAGACGCCACCGGGGAGCTGTTTTTT
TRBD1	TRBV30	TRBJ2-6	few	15	CAWRVTGAGANVLTF	TGTGCCTGGAGAGTTACAGGGGCTGGGGCCAACGTCCTGACTTTC
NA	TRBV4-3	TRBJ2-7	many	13	CASSPSLEGEQYF	TGCGCCAGCAGCCCCAGTCTTGAGGGCGAGCAGTACTTC
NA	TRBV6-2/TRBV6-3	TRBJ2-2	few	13	CASSYRSSGELFF	TGTGCCAGCAGTTATAGGTCTTCTGGGGAGCTGTTTTTT
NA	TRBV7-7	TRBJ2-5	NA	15	CASSLDLGGQETQYF	TGTGCCAGCAGCTTAGATTTGGGGGGCCAAGAGACCCAGTACTTC
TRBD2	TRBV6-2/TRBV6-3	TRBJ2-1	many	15	CASSTRTSGSNEQFF	TGTGCCAGCAGTACAAGGACTAGCGGGAGTAATGAGCAGTTCTTC
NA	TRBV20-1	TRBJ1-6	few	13	CSAEVLGSLSLHF	TGCAGCGCAGAAGTACTAGGGAGTTTATCCCTCCACTTT
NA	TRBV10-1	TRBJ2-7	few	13	CASSDVEGNEQYF	TGCGCCAGCAGTGATGTTGAGGGAAACGAGCAGTACTTC
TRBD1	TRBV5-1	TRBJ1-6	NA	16	CASSDNRGSYNSPLHF	TGCGCCAGCAGCGACAACAGGGGTTCCTATAATTCACCCCTCCACTTT
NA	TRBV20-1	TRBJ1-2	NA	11	CSGRVDYGYTF	TGCAGTGGGAGGGTAGACTATGGCTACACCTTC
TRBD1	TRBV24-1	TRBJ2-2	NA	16	CATTGTGGSNAGELFF	TGTGCCACCACCGGGACAGGGGGTAGTAACGCCGGGGAGCTGTTTTTT
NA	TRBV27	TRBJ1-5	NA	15	CASSFSGLSNQPQHF	TGTGCCAGCAGTTTTTCGGGACTTAGCAATCAGCCCCAGCATTTT
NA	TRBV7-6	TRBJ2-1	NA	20	CASSLGLSRGSRRLHNEQFF	TGTGCCAGCAGCTTGGGTTTATCTCGGGGCAGTCGGCGGCTCCACAATGAGCAGTTCTTC
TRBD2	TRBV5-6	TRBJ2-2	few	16	CASSLSGGADTGELFF	TGTGCCAGCAGCCTTAGCGGGGGGGCTGACACCGGGGAGCTGTTTTTT
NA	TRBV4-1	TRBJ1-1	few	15	CASSQDWRGDTEAFF	TGCGCCAGCAGCCAAGATTGGAGGGGGGACACTGAAGCTTTCTTT
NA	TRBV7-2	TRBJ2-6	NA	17	CASSLAAGNSGANVLTF	TGTGCCAGCAGCTTAGCGGCGGGAAATTCTGGGGCCAACGTCCTGACTTTC
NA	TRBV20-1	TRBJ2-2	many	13	CSVRHDNTGELFF	TGCAGTGTCCGGCATGATAACACCGGGGAGCTGTTTTTT
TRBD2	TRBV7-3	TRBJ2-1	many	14	CASSWSGSGDEQFF	TGTGCCAGCAGCTGGAGCGGGAGTGGCGATGAGCAGTTCTTC
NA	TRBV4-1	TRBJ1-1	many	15	CASSQSSRGNTEAFF	TGCGCCAGCAGCCAATCAAGCAGGGGGAACACTGAAGCTTTCTTT
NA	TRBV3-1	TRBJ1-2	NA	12	CASSGSRGGYTF	TGTGCCAGCAGCGGCAGCCGGGGTGGCTACACCTTC
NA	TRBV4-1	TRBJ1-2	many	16	CASSQEAGRTNYGYTF	TGCGCCAGCAGCCAAGAAGCCGGAAGAACTAACTATGGCTACACCTTC
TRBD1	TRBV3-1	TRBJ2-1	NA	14	CASSPGTGGNEQFF	TGTGCCAGCAGCCCCGGGACAGGGGGCAATGAGCAGTTCTTC
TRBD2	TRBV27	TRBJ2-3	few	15	CASRSGTSSQDTQYF	TGTGCCAGCAGGTCCGGGACTAGCAGTCAAGATACGCAGTATTTT
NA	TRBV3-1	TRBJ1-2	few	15	CASSWGGSRSYGYTF	TGTGCCAGCAGCTGGGGGGGTTCGAGATCCTATGGCTACACCTTC
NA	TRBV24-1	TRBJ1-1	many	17	CATSGFKFSALNTEAFF	TGTGCCACCAGTGGTTTCAAGTTCAGCGCCCTTAACACTGAAGCTTTCTTT
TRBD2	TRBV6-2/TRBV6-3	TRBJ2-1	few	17	CAISRPGLAGVYNEQFF	TGTGCCATCTCGCGGCCCGGTCTAGCGGGGGTCTACAATGAGCAGTTCTTC
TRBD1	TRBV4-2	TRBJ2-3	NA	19	CASSQGDTYRGPSTDTQYF	TGTGCCAGCAGCCAAGGGGACACATACAGGGGTCCTAGCACAGATACGCAGTATTTT
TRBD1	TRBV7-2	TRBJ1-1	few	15	CASSKQGALNTEAFF	TGTGCCAGCAGCAAACAGGGGGCTTTGAACACTGAAGCTTTCTTT
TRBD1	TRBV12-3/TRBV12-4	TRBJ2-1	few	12	CAIRDSQNEQFF	TGTGCCATCCGGGACAGCCAAAATGAGCAGTTCTTC
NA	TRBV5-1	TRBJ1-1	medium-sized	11	CASSEDTEAFF	TGCGCCAGCAGCGAGGACACTGAAGCTTTCTTT
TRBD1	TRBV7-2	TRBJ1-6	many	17	CASSPGQGSSYNSPLHF	TGTGCCAGCAGCCCTGGACAGGGGAGCTCCTATAATTCACCCCTCCACTTT
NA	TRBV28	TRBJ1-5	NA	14	CASSLEYSNQPQHF	TGTGCCAGCAGTTTAGAGTATAGCAATCAGCCCCAGCATTTT
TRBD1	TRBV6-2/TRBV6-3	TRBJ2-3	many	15	CASRPGTGWRDTQYF	TGTGCCAGCAGGCCAGGGACAGGGTGGAGAGATACGCAGTATTTT
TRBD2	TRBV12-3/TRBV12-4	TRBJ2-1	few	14	CASSPPLPGGRQFF	TGTGCCAGCAGTCCGCCCTTGCCGGGAGGTCGGCAGTTCTTC
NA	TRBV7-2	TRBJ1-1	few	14	CASSLGVRGTEAFF	TGTGCCAGCAGCTTGGGGGTTCGAGGCACTGAAGCTTTCTTT
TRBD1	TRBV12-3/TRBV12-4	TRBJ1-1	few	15	CASSWTGAGNTEAFF	TGTGCCAGCAGTTGGACAGGGGCAGGGAACACTGAAGCTTTCTTT
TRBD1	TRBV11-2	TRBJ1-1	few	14	CASSSRQGWTEAFF	TGTGCCAGCAGCTCCAGACAGGGGTGGACTGAAGCTTTCTTT
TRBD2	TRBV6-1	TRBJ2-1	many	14	CASSATSVPNEQFF	TGTGCCAGCAGTGCGACTAGCGTCCCCAATGAGCAGTTCTTC
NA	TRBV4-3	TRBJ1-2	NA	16	CASSQGRAVWEYGYTF	TGCGCCAGCAGCCAAGGGAGGGCGGTGTGGGAGTATGGCTACACCTTC